A selection of T cell receptor beta chains follows, all from one sample in a study of T cell responses to AZD1222 COVID-19 vaccine. Measured with immunoSEQ multiplex PCR; TCRdb has only the in-frame clones, and not every one. The sample has 120,000 or so clones; roughly 88% are singletons. The input for sequencing was peripheral blood, taken on day 0 of MenACWY control vaccination. All receptors derive from an adult in good health. CDR3s include the opening cysteine and the closing phenylalanine or tryptophan. Each record gives: CDR3 DNA, CDR3 protein, D gene, clone size, J gene, V gene. The D gene is left open where the match is weak. Clone size appears in some rows only: once, few, many, or a class for an expanded clone.

TGTGCCAGCAGCAAACAGGAGAAGTATTTT CASSKQEKYF - - TRBJ2-3 TRBV21-1
TGTGCCAGCAGCCAAGATGAGACTAGCGGGTTCAATGAGCAGTTCTTC CASSQDETSGFNEQFF TRBD2 - TRBJ2-1 TRBV4-2
TGCAGTGCTAGTTCCTTCGGGACAGGCTACTCTAGCAATCAGCCCCAGCATTTT CSASSFGTGYSSNQPQHF TRBD1 - TRBJ1-5 TRBV20-1
TGTGCCAGCAGCTTCATGGGAACAGGGGGGCAGCCCCAGCATTTT CASSFMGTGGQPQHF TRBD1 once TRBJ1-5 TRBV5-8
TGTGCCACCAGTGATGGGACCAGAAGCACAGATACGCAGTATTTT CATSDGTRSTDTQYF - - TRBJ2-3 TRBV24-1
TGTGCCTGGACTGGGCAGGGGAAAGAGACCCAGTACTTC CAWTGQGKETQYF - - TRBJ2-5 TRBV30
TGTGCCAGCAGCTCAACAGGGGACTCACCCCTCCACTTT CASSSTGDSPLHF TRBD1 - TRBJ1-6 TRBV7-2
TGTGCCAGCTCACCCCGGGACAAAAACACTGAAGCTTTCTTT CASSPRDKNTEAFF - - TRBJ1-1 TRBV18
TGTGCCAGCAGCTTTATCTCGGGACTAGCGGGGTCCGATGAGCAGTTCTTC CASSFISGLAGSDEQFF TRBD2 - TRBJ2-1 TRBV11-2
TGTGCCAGCAGCCTCGGGACAGCGGTCAATCAGCCCCAGCATTTT CASSLGTAVNQPQHF TRBD1 - TRBJ1-5 TRBV11-2
TGTGCCAGCAATCCGGGACTAGCGGTTTCCGGGGAGCTGTTTTTT CASNPGLAVSGELFF TRBD2 - TRBJ2-2 TRBV7-6
TGTGCCAGCAGCAGGGGAGCCAAAAACATTCAGTACTTC CASSRGAKNIQYF - - TRBJ2-4 TRBV6-2/TRBV6-3
TGTGCCAGCAGCAGGAGTCCGGGACAGAGACTCTATGGCTACACCTTC CASSRSPGQRLYGYTF TRBD1 - TRBJ1-2 TRBV9
TGTGCCAGTAGTCTCTACCGGGACCGCGATAGCAATCAGCCCCAGCATTTT CASSLYRDRDSNQPQHF - - TRBJ1-5 TRBV19
TGTGCCAGTTCAGCGGGAGTTGCCTCCTACAATGAGCAGTTCTTC CASSAGVASYNEQFF TRBD2 - TRBJ2-1 TRBV27
TGTGCCAGTAGATCCGGGACAGACTATGGCTACACCTTC CASRSGTDYGYTF TRBD1 once TRBJ1-2 TRBV19
TGCGCCAGCAGCACCGGACTAGCTGGAGAGACCCAGTACTTC CASSTGLAGETQYF TRBD2 - TRBJ2-5 TRBV5-1
TGTGCCAGCAGTCTAACGGGGACAGGGGGCAATCAGCCCCAGCATTTT CASSLTGTGGNQPQHF TRBD1 - TRBJ1-5 TRBV2
TGTGCCAGTCGGATGGACGGAGGCTACGAGCAGTACTTC CASRMDGGYEQYF - - TRBJ2-7 TRBV27
TGTGCCTGGAGTGGAAGGGGGCGGAACACTGAAGCTTTCTTT CAWSGRGRNTEAFF TRBD1 once TRBJ1-1 TRBV30
TGTGCCAGCAGCTTAAACGCGGGTTACAATGAGCAGTTCTTC CASSLNAGYNEQFF - - TRBJ2-1 TRBV7-3
TGTGCCATCAGTGACGAGGGGACCTACGAGCAGTACTTC CAISDEGTYEQYF - - TRBJ2-7 TRBV10-3
TGTGCCAGCAGCCGCTTGGGGAAGACTAGCGGGACCGGTGAGCAGTACTTC CASSRLGKTSGTGEQYF TRBD2 - TRBJ2-7 TRBV7-8
TGTGCCAGCAGTTCCGGGACAGTCTATGGCTACACCTTC CASSSGTVYGYTF TRBD1 - TRBJ1-2 TRBV6-5
TGTGCCAGCAGGGGGACTAGCGGGAGGACCTACGAGCAGTACTTC CASRGTSGRTYEQYF TRBD2 - TRBJ2-7 TRBV6-5
TGTGCCAGCCAGGGTGAAAAACTGTTTTTT CASQGEKLFF - - TRBJ1-4 TRBV12-3/TRBV12-4
TGCGCCAGCAGCTTGGGCGGACAGTTCTACGAGCAGTACTTC CASSLGGQFYEQYF - - TRBJ2-7 TRBV5-1
TGTGCCATCAGTGAGTCGGCAAACTATGGCTACACCTTC CAISESANYGYTF - - TRBJ1-2 TRBV10-3
TGCGCCAGCAGTCGCGTTCTGCCCTCCTACGAGCAGTACTTC CASSRVLPSYEQYF - - TRBJ2-7 TRBV23-1
TGTGCCAGCAGCTTAGACGGACTAGCGGGACTCAGCTCCTACAATGAGCAGTTCTTC CASSLDGLAGLSSYNEQFF TRBD2 - TRBJ2-1 TRBV7-7
TGTGCCATCAGTGAGTCCTTATTGGTGATATCCACAGATACGCAGTATTTT CAISESLLVISTDTQYF - - TRBJ2-3 TRBV10-3
TGTGCCACCTCCAAGAGGGTACGCTATGGCTACACCTTC CATSKRVRYGYTF - - TRBJ1-2 TRBV28
TGCGCCAGCAGCTTGGCCGGGATGTCTGGCTACACCTTC CASSLAGMSGYTF - - TRBJ1-2 TRBV5-1
TGTGCCAGCAGCTTAACAGCGGGGACAGAGACCCAGTACTTC CASSLTAGTETQYF TRBD2 - TRBJ2-5 TRBV7-2
TGTGCCAGTACCATCGGGGGGCGGGAGAGGTTCAATGAGCAGTTCTTC CASTIGGRERFNEQFF - - TRBJ2-1 TRBV21-1
TGTGCCACCAGCAGAGGGGGCGGGAGCTCCTACAATGAGCAGTTCTTC CATSRGGGSSYNEQFF TRBD2 - TRBJ2-1 TRBV15
TGTGCCAGTAGTCAATTCGCGGCAGGGAACGGGGAGCTGTTTTTT CASSQFAAGNGELFF - - TRBJ2-2 TRBV19
TGTGCCAGCAGATCAGGAAACACCATATATTTT CASRSGNTIYF - once TRBJ1-3 TRBV28
TGCAGCGTTGGTGGGGGCTATCGCACAGATACGCAGTATTTT CSVGGGYRTDTQYF - once TRBJ2-3 TRBV29-1
TGTGCCAGCAGTTCCACAGGGCTTCTTAATCAGCCCCAGCATTTT CASSSTGLLNQPQHF - - TRBJ1-5 TRBV6-2/TRBV6-3
TGTGCCAGCAGCACCGGACAGGGGGCGCGTTTCTATGGCTACACCTTC CASSTGQGARFYGYTF TRBD1 - TRBJ1-2 TRBV5-8
TGCGCCAGCAGCTTGAGACCTTTGAATGAGCAGTTCTTC CASSLRPLNEQFF - - TRBJ2-1 TRBV5-1
TGTGCCAGTAGTTCCCGTCGGGACAGGGGGCCCACAAACATTCAGTACTTC CASSSRRDRGPTNIQYF TRBD1 - TRBJ2-4 TRBV19
TGTGCCAGCAATAAAGCGGGGGAGCAAGAGACCCAGTACTTC CASNKAGEQETQYF TRBD2 - TRBJ2-5 TRBV6-4
TGTGCCAGCAGTTACTCGACGGGGGGCCGTAATGAGCAGTTCTTC CASSYSTGGRNEQFF - - TRBJ2-1 TRBV6-5
TGTGCCAGCAGGGGAGGTAACTATGGCTACACCTTC CASRGGNYGYTF - - TRBJ1-2 TRBV2
TGTGCCAGCAGCTTTGGACCGAGGCAGGAGACCCAGTACTTC CASSFGPRQETQYF - - TRBJ2-5 TRBV5-5
TGTGCCAGCAGTCCTGCGCGGGGGGACAGGATTTTAGAGACCCAGTACTTC CASSPARGDRILETQYF - - TRBJ2-5 TRBV6-6
TGTGCCAGCAGCAAAGATGCAGGGAAGACCATTGAAGCTTTCTTT CASSKDAGKTIEAFF - - TRBJ1-1 TRBV7-9
TGCAGCGTTGCGCTTGACAGAAGGTCCACTGAAGCTTTCTTT CSVALDRRSTEAFF - - TRBJ1-1 TRBV29-1
TGTGCCACCAGCAGAGACCGCGGGGCCCAGTACTTC CATSRDRGAQYF - - TRBJ2-5 TRBV15
TGTGCCAGCAGTTTATATAGGGGTGGTGGAAACACCATATATTTT CASSLYRGGGNTIYF - - TRBJ1-3 TRBV28
TGTGCCAGCAGCGTGGGACTCGGGGGCGGCACCGGGGAGCTGTTTTTT CASSVGLGGGTGELFF - - TRBJ2-2 TRBV4-2
TGTGCCAGCAGTGACTCGGGCGGGGGGGCCGCCGATACGCAGTATTTT CASSDSGGGAADTQYF TRBD2 few TRBJ2-3 TRBV6-4
TGTGCCACCAGTGAGCCCCTAGCGGGGGGGTACAATGAGCAGTTCTTC CATSEPLAGGYNEQFF TRBD2 - TRBJ2-1 TRBV24-1
TGTGCCAGCAGTGCGGCCAGGGAGCACCTCAACACCGGGGAGCTGTTTTTT CASSAAREHLNTGELFF - few TRBJ2-2 TRBV2
TGTGCCAGCAGCGAAGGGGAGGGACTCCAGCCCTACGAGCAGTACTTC CASSEGEGLQPYEQYF TRBD2 - TRBJ2-7 TRBV7-8
TGTGCCAGCAGCTTAAGTGCGTCAGTGAACTATGGCTACACCTTC CASSLSASVNYGYTF - - TRBJ1-2 TRBV7-2
TGTGCCAGCAGTTTACAGAGCAGAGGGGAGGGGTCCTACAATGAGCAGTTCTTC CASSLQSRGEGSYNEQFF TRBD2 - TRBJ2-1 TRBV27
TGTGCCAGCACCAGGGGCAAGAACACTGAAGCTTTCTTT CASTRGKNTEAFF - - TRBJ1-1 TRBV6-5